This T cell receptor beta chain was recovered during a study of cytomegalovirus exposure and HLA in healthy donors. Study-level information: Researchers found that roughly 77% of 350 to 500 genotyped donors fell within the Caucasian-associated ancestry cluster.

Study-level results: In all likelihood, a cluster of highly shared sequence variants was a sequencing artifact. A previous analysis found most TCR beta V segments productive roughly 87% or roughly 30% of the time.

Primers for the PCR totalled 60 Vbeta and 13 Jbeta. Original processing notes: Later reanalysis found approximately 80 million unique TCR beta chains, roughly 10 million of them shared. Some clones are missing from TCRdb's copy, which holds only in-frame ones; the method was immunoSEQ multiplex PCR. The V and J calls and clone size come from that table; D and trimming were worked out from the DNA. The repertoire holds around 180,000 clones, with more than 70% as singletons. Remarks on this clone: Its antigen is currently unknown.

What was sequenced was PBMCs. The TCR comes from a boy under 18 in good health and CMV-seronegative.

Written as DNA, the CDR3 is TGTGCCAGCAGCGTAGCGTTCGCGACAGATCTAAATTCACCCCTCCACTTT. Amino acid sequence: CASSVAFATDLNSPLHF. The genes are TRBV9 and TRBJ1-6; D is perhaps TRBD1 (5 bases). Trimming pared 0 bases from V and 7 bases from J, leaving 17 bases between. Germline V gene data show CDR1 as SGDLS and CDR2 as YYNGEE. This CDR3 contains 17 residues.